This TCR beta chain was captured in a study of shared clonotypes between healthy human individuals. Sorted-subset replicate PCR reactions contained roughly 200 ng DNA, corresponding to some 29,000 T cell genomes. TCRdb keeps only in-frame clones here, not all; method: immunoSEQ multiplex PCR. The table records around 640,000 clones, 90% to 97% of them present only once. V trimming: 2 bases; J trimming: 3 bases; junction bases outside the gene matches: 3. Germline V gene data show CDR1 as SQVTM and CDR2 as ANQGSEA. The CDR3 sequence is 15 residues long. Terminally differentiated effector memory CD45RA+ cells were left out of the naive CD8 fraction, which was CD45RO-negative and positively selected for CCR7.

Sequencing input: naive CD8+ T cells sorted from blood. The TCR sequence derives from a woman between 25 and 40 years old in good health. The chain has TRBV29-1 and TRBJ2-7; 14 bases are a match to TRBD2. CDR3 DNA sequence: TGCAGCGTTGAAATAGGGACTAGCGGGAGCTACGAGCAGTACTTC. Translated: CSVEIGTSGSYEQYF.